This T cell receptor beta chain was captured in a study of cytomegalovirus exposure and HLA in healthy donors. A remark on this clone: Mismatch with germline at one junction end may stem from a read error.

The PCR had 60 Vbeta and 13 Jbeta primers. Some clones are missing from TCRdb's copy, which holds only in-frame ones; the method was immunoSEQ multiplex PCR. The sample lists 99,000 or so clones, 65% to 80% occurring once. There are 12 residues in the CDR3. Germline assignment: CDR1 SEHNR and CDR2 FQNEAQ (reference sequence). This TCR was sampled from a male donor in good health and CMV-seronegative. The rearrangement links TRBV7-9 to TRBJ2-7; D not certain. The sequencing sample was made of PBMCs. CDR3 region: CSSSRLTYEQYF. DNA for the CDR3: TGTTCCAGCAGCCGACTGACCTACGAGCAGTACTTC.